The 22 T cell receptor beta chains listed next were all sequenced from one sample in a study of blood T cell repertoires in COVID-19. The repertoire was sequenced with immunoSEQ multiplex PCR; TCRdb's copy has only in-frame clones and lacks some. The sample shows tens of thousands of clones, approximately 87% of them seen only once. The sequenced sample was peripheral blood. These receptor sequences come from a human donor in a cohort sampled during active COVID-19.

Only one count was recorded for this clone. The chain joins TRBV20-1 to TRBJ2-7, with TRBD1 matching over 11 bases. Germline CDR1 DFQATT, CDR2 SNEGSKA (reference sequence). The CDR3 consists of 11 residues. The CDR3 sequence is CSGDRGYEQYF. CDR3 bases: TGCAGCGGGGACAGGGGGTACGAGCAGTACTTC.

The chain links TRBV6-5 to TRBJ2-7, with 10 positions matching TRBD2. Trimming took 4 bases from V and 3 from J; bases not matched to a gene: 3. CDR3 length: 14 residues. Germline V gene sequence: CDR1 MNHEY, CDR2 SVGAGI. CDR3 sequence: CASSSGTSDYEQYF. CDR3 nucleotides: TGTGCCAGCAGTTCCGGGACTAGCGACTACGAGCAGTACTTC.

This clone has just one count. CDR3 residues: CSVALTVNTEAFF. CDR3 sequence (DNA): TGCAGCGTTGCCCTGACAGTGAACACTGAAGCTTTCTTT. The rearrangement uses TRBV29-1 and TRBJ1-1, with D possibly TRBD1 on 5 matching bases. Per germline, CDR1 SQVTM and CDR2 ANQGSEA. V was trimmed by 4 bases and J by 0 bases, leaving 9 bases between them. The CDR3 spans 13 residues.

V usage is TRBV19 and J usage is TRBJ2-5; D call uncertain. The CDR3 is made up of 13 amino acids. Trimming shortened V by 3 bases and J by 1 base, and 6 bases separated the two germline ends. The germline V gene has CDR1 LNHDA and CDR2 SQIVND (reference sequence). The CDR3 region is CASSIWSQETQYF. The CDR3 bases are TGTGCCAGTAGTATTTGGAGCCAAGAGACCCAGTACTTC.

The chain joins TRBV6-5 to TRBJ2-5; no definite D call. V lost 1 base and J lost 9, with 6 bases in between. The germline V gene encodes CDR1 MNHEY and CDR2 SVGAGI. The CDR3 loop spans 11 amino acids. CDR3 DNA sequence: TGTGCCAGCAGTTACTTCGAGGCCCAGTACTTC. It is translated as CASSYFEAQYF.

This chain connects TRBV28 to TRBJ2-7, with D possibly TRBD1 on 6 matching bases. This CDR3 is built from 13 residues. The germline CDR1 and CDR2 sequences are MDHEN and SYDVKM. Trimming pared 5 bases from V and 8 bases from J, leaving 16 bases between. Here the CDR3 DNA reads TGTGCCAGCAGTAGAGGGGGTCCCCCCCAGCAGTACTTC. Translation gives CASSRGGPPQQYF.

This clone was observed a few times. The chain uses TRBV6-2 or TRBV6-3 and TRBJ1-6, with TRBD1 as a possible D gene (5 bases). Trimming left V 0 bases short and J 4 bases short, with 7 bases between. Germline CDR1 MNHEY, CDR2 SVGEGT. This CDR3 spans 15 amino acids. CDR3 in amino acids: CASSYSGAYNSPLHF. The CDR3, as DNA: TGTGCCAGCAGTTACTCAGGGGCTTATAATTCACCCCTCCACTTT.

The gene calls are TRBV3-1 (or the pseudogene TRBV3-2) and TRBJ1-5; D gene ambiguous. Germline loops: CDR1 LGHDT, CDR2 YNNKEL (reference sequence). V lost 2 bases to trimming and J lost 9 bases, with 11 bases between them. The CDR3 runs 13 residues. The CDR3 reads CASSQMTAGPQHF. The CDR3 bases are TGTGCCAGCAGCCAAATGACCGCGGGGCCCCAGCATTTT.

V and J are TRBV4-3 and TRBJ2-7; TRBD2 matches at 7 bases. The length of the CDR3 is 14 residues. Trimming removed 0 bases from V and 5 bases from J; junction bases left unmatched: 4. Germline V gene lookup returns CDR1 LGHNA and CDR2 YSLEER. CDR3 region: CASSQERERHEQYF. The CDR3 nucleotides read TGCGCCAGCAGCCAAGAGCGGGAGCGCCACGAGCAGTACTTC.

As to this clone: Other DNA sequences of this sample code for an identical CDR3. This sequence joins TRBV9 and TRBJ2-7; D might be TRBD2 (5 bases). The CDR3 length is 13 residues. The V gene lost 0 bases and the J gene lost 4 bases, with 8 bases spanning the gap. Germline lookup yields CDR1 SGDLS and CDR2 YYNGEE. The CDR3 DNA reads TGTGCCAGCAGCGTAGGGGAGTCGTACGAGCAGTACTTC. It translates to CASSVGESYEQYF.

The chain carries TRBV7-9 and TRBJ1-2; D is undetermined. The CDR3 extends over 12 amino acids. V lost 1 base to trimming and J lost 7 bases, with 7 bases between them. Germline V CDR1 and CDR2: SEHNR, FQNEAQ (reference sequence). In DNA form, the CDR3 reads TGTGCCAGCAGCTTAGGGGCAGCTGGCTACACCTTC. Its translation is CASSLGAAGYTF. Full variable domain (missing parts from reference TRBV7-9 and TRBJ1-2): DTGVSQNPRHKITKRGQNVTFRCDPISEHNRLYWYRQTLGQGPEFLTYFQNEAQLEKSRLLSDRFSAERPKGSFSTLEIQRTEQGDSAMYLCASSLGAAGYTFGSGTRLTVV.

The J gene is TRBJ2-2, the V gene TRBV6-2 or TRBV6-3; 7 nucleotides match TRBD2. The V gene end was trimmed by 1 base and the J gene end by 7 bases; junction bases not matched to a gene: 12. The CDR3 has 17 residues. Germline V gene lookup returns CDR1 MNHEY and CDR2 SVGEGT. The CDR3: CASSYYRAGVVGGELFF. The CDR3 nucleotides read TGTGCCAGCAGTTACTACCGGGCGGGAGTCGTTGGCGGGGAGCTGTTTTTT.

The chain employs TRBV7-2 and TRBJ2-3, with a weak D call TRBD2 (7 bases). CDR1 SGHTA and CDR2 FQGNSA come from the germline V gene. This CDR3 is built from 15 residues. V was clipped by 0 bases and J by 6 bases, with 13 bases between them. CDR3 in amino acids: CASSLAGGPGDTQYF. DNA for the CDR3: TGTGCCAGCAGCTTAGCGGGGGGGCCGGGGGATACGCAGTATTTT.

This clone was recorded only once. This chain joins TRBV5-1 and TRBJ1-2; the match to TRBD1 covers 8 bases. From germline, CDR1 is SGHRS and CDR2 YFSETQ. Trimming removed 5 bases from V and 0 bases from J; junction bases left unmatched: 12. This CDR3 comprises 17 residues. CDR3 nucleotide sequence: TGCGCCAGCAGGCATAGGCAGGGGGCCGACGCTAACTATGGCTACACCTTC. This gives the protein CASRHRQGADANYGYTF. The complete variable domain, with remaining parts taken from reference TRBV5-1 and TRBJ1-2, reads KAGVTQTPRYLIKTRGQQVTLSCSPISGHRSVSWYQQTPGQGLQFLFEYFSETQRNKGNFPGRFSGRQFSNSRSEMNVSTLELGDSALYLCASRHRQGADANYGYTFGSGTRLTVV.

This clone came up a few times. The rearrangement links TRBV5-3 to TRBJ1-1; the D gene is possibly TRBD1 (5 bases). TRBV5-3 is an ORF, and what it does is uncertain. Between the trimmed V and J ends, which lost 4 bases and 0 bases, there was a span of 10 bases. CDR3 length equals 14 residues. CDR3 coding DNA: TGTGCCAGAAGCCCTGACAGCTTGAACACTGAAGCTTTCTTT. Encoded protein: CARSPDSLNTEAFF.

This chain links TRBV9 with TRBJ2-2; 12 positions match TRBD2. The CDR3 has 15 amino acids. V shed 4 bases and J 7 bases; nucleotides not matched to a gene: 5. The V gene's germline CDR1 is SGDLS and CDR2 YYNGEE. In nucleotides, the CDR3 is TGTGCCAGCAGCCCGACTAGCGGGGGATTCGGGGAGCTGTTTTTT. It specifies CASSPTSGGFGELFF.

CDR3 in DNA: TGTGCCAGCAGCTTTGGGCAGAAGAACACTGAAGCTTTCTTT. Translated, it gives CASSFGQKNTEAFF. This chain connects TRBV7-2 to TRBJ1-1; the D is unclear. Deletions cut 3 bases from V and 1 base from J, with 9 bases between. The CDR3 spans 14 residues. Looked up from germline, CDR1 is SGHTA and CDR2 is FQGNSA.

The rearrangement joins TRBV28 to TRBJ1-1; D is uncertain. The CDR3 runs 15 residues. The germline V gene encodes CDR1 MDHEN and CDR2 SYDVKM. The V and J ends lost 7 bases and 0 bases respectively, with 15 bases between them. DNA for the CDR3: TGTGCCAGCACTCCTGGCCCATCACTGAACACTGAAGCTTTCTTT. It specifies CASTPGPSLNTEAFF.

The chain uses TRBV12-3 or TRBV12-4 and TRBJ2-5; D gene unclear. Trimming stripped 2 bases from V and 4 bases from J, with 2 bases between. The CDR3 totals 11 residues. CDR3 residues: CASSLRETQYF. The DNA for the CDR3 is TGTGCCAGCAGTTTACGAGAGACCCAGTACTTC.

The DNA of the CDR3 is TGTGCCAGCAGCTATCTAGCGGGGGGCTACAATGAGCAGTTCTTC. Translation gives CASSYLAGGYNEQFF. This chain links TRBV27 with TRBJ2-1; 11 nucleotides align to TRBD2. CDR3 length: 15 residues. Per the germline V gene, CDR1 is MNHEY and CDR2 is SMNVEV (reference sequence). V lost 6 bases, J lost 3 bases, and 4 bases stayed unmatched.

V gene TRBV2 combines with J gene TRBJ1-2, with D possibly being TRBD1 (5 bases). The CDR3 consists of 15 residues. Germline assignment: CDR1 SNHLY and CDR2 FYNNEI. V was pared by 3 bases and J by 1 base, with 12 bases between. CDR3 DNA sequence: TGTGCCAGCAGTGACTTCAGGGCCAATAACTATGGCTACACCTTC. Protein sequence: CASSDFRANNYGYTF.

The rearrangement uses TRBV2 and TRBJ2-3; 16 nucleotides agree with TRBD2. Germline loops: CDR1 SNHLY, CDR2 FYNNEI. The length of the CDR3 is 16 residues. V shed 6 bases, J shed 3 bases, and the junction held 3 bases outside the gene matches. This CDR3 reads CASRGLAGGKTDTQYF. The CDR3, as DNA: TGTGCCAGCAGGGGACTAGCGGGGGGGAAGACAGATACGCAGTATTTT.